A selection of T cell receptor beta chains follows, all from one sample in a study of CD8 T cells in ankylosing spondylitis. Each CDR3 protein gets one entry after TCRdb re-called the 5' RACE reads with MiXCR. The data hold approximately 140,000 distinct CDR3 sequences, with 44% observed a single time. The sequencing input was synovial fluid, either unsorted or a sorted T cell fraction (not recorded which). The receptors originated from a male donor with ankylosing spondylitis. Both conserved end residues are part of each CDR3. The D gene is left open where the match is weak. Clone sizes are given selectively: once, few, many, or a class where the clone is expanded.

j_call clone_size v_call d_call cdr3_aa cdr3_nt
TRBJ2-2 . TRBV18 TRBD2 CASSPQLAGNTGELFF TGTGCCAGCTCACCACAACTAGCGGGAAACACCGGGGAGCTGTTTTTT
TRBJ2-7 . TRBV7-9 . CASTGTSYEQYF TGTGCCAGTACCGGGACCTCCTACGAGCAGTACTTC
TRBJ1-1 many TRBV7-2 . CASSPTSTEAFF TGTGCCAGCAGCCCGACAAGTACTGAAGCTTTCTTT
TRBJ2-2 few TRBV9 . CASSVGRDTGELFF TGTGCCAGCAGCGTAGGTCGCGACACCGGGGAGCTGTTTTTT
TRBJ2-1 few TRBV4-1 . CASSQIGPAHNEQFF TGCGCCAGCAGCCAAATAGGCCCTGCCCATAATGAGCAGTTCTTC
TRBJ2-1 . TRBV30 . CAWSVMLSSMDNEQFF TGTGCCTGGAGTGTAATGTTGTCTAGTATGGACAATGAGCAGTTCTTC
TRBJ2-3 . TRBV12-3/TRBV12-4 . CASSFDRFGDTQYF TGTGCCAGCAGTTTCGATCGTTTTGGGGATACGCAGTATTTT
TRBJ2-7 few TRBV29-1 . CSARQNPYEQYF TGCAGCGCCCGACAGAACCCTTACGAGCAGTACTTC
TRBJ2-5 few TRBV19 . CASSIYLLQETQYF TGTGCCAGTAGTATTTATTTACTTCAAGAGACCCAGTACTTC
TRBJ1-6 . TRBV5-1 TRBD1 CASSLARDRGSPLHF TGCGCCAGCAGCTTGGCCAGGGACAGGGGGTCACCCCTCCACTTT
TRBJ1-2 . TRBV5-1 . CASSQPFTGTPYGYTF TGCGCCAGCAGCCAACCTTTTACCGGGACACCCTATGGCTACACCTTC
TRBJ2-7 few TRBV5-6 . CASSSRDYEQYF TGTGCCAGCAGCTCCCGGGACTACGAGCAGTACTTC
TRBJ2-1 once TRBV2 . CASIGTSLIYNEQFF TGTGCCAGCATAGGGACAAGCCTAATATACAATGAGCAGTTCTTC
TRBJ2-7 . TRBV10-3 TRBD2 CAIRKGLAGNEQYF TGTGCCATCAGAAAGGGACTAGCGGGAAACGAGCAGTACTTC
TRBJ2-5 few TRBV20-1 . CSARDHYGGETQYF TGCAGTGCTAGAGATCATTACGGGGGAGAGACCCAGTACTTC
TRBJ1-1 . TRBV7-6 . CASSSDPNTEAFF TGTGCCAGCAGCTCCGACCCGAACACTGAAGCTTTCTTT
TRBJ1-5 . TRBV28 . CASTQGWPQHF TGTGCCAGCACCCAAGGCTGGCCCCAGCATTTT
TRBJ2-5 few TRBV7-6 TRBD2 CASSLGQRETRETQYF TGTGCCAGCAGCTTAGGACAGCGGGAGACTAGGGAGACCCAGTACTTC
TRBJ1-2 . TRBV4-2 . CASSQEDGAFVYGYTF TGTGCCAGCAGCCAAGAGGACGGCGCGTTCGTCTATGGCTACACCTTC
TRBJ1-5 . TRBV6-5 TRBD1 CASSYSGDRTRQPQHF TGTGCCAGCAGTTACTCGGGGGACAGGACCCGTCAGCCCCAGCATTTT
TRBJ1-2 few TRBV11-1 . CASSFRDSIYGYTF TGTGCCAGCAGCTTCAGAGACAGCATCTATGGCTACACCTTC
TRBJ1-4 . TRBV4-3 . CASSQSGGGRTLKEKLFF TGCGCCAGCAGCCAATCCGGGGGAGGTAGGACGTTGAAAGAAAAACTGTTTTTT
TRBJ2-5 few TRBV7-9 . CASSLVSPSGRETQYF TGTGCCAGCAGCTTAGTTTCTCCCTCTGGAAGGGAGACCCAGTACTTC
TRBJ2-2 few TRBV6-2/TRBV6-3 . CASLLHANTGELFF TGTGCCAGTCTGCTACACGCGAACACCGGGGAGCTGTTTTTT
TRBJ2-2 . TRBV15 . CATSRDWAGWTGELFF TGTGCCACCAGCAGAGATTGGGCAGGGTGGACCGGGGAGCTGTTTTTT
TRBJ2-1 . TRBV20-1 . CSAGLWGSYNEQFF TGCAGTGCGGGACTCTGGGGCTCCTACAATGAGCAGTTCTTC
TRBJ2-1 . TRBV5-6 TRBD2 CASSLSGNPYNEQFF TGTGCCAGCAGCCTCAGCGGGAATCCCTACAATGAGCAGTTCTTC
TRBJ2-1 . TRBV21-1 . CASSSRLAGGGEQFF TGTGCCAGCAGCTCCCGACTAGCGGGAGGAGGGGAGCAGTTCTTC
TRBJ2-1 few TRBV7-9 . CASSLAESNEQFF TGTGCCAGCAGCTTAGCGGAGAGCAATGAGCAGTTCTTC
TRBJ1-5 . TRBV7-9 . CASSHTSSHQPQHF TGTGCCAGCAGTCACACTAGCTCGCATCAGCCCCAGCATTTT
TRBJ2-7 . TRBV4-2 TRBD2 CASSQDLEAGGYEQYF TGTGCCAGCAGCCAAGATTTGGAAGCGGGAGGCTACGAGCAGTACTTC
TRBJ2-1 . TRBV7-9 . CASSLGRTDNEQFF TGTGCCAGCAGCTTAGGAAGGACAGACAATGAGCAGTTCTTC
TRBJ2-4 few TRBV5-1 . CASSSAPLQRNIQYF TGCGCCAGCAGCTCGGCTCCTCTTCAGCGTAACATTCAGTACTTC
TRBJ1-2 . TRBV5-1 . CASSLGPFGYTF TGCGCCAGCAGCTTGGGACCGTTTGGCTACACCTTC
TRBJ1-2 . TRBV5-1 . CASSFQDNYGYTF TGCGCCAGCAGCTTTCAAGATAACTATGGCTACACCTTC
TRBJ1-2 . TRBV30 . CAWSVPGRGRFVGYTF TGTGCCTGGAGTGTACCAGGGAGAGGACGGTTTGTTGGCTACACCTTC
TRBJ2-3 few TRBV29-1 . CSVEITDSTDTQYF TGCAGCGTTGAAATTACCGACAGCACAGATACGCAGTATTTT
TRBJ2-1 few TRBV27 . CASSLTDYNEQFF TGTGCCAGCAGTTTAACAGACTACAATGAGCAGTTCTTC
TRBJ1-5 . TRBV4-1 . CASSQDRAPGQPQHF TGCGCCAGCAGCCAAGATCGAGCTCCAGGGCAGCCCCAGCATTTT
TRBJ2-3 . TRBV18 . CASSPSGADTQYF TGTGCCAGCTCACCTTCGGGGGCAGATACGCAGTATTTT
TRBJ1-1 . TRBV6-1 . CASSEGSANTEAFF TGTGCCAGCAGTGAAGGATCCGCGAACACTGAAGCTTTCTTT
TRBJ2-5 . TRBV11-1 . CASSLVLTGWLNEETQYF TGTGCCAGCAGCTTAGTCCTGACAGGCTGGCTAAATGAAGAGACCCAGTACTTC
TRBJ1-1 few TRBV15 . CATSRDGVWDTEAFF TGTGCCACCAGCAGAGATGGAGTTTGGGACACTGAAGCTTTCTTT
TRBJ2-7 . TRBV10-3 TRBD1 CAISEEGGIYEQYF TGTGCCATCAGTGAGGAAGGGGGCATCTACGAGCAGTACTTC
TRBJ2-1 few TRBV11-2 . CASSLEGLVLASYNEQFF TGTGCCAGCAGCTTAGAGGGGTTGGTTCTAGCGTCCTACAATGAGCAGTTCTTC